The T cell receptor (beta chain) described here comes from a study of blood T cell dynamics during melanoma immunotherapy. Across the study: Patients with metastatic melanoma got pembrolizumab or nivolumab-ipilimumab as first-line care.

Sequencing was performed with immunoSEQ multiplex PCR; in TCRdb, only in-frame clones are kept and a portion is missing. In the table there are 13,000 or so clones, around 89% of which are singletons. Time point denoted: week 3, after first cycle of checkpoint inhibitor. Trimming removed 4 bases from V and 7 bases from J; junction bases left unmatched: 11. The germline V gene encodes CDR1 SGHRS and CDR2 YFSETQ. The CDR3 length is 16 residues. The clonotype originates from a human donor with melanoma. The sample here was blood, taken from a patient treated with checkpoint blockade. The chain combines TRBV5-1 with TRBJ1-6; 7 bases fit TRBD1. This CDR3 is CASSLPYRGGNSPLHF. The CDR3 DNA reads as TGCGCCAGCAGCCTACCTTACAGGGGAGGGAATTCACCCCTCCACTTT.